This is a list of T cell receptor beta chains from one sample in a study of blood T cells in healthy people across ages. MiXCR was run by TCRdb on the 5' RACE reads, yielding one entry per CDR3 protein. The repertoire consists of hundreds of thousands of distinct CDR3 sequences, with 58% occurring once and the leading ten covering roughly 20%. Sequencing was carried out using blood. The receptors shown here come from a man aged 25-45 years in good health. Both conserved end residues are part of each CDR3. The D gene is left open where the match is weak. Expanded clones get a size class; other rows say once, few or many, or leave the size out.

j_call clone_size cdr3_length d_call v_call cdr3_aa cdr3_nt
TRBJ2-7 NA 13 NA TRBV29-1 CSVRDTTSYEQYF TGCAGCGTAAGAGACACCACCTCCTACGAGCAGTACTTC
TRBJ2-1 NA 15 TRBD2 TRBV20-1 CSARDGGRTDNEQFF TGCAGTGCTAGAGATGGCGGGAGGACAGACAATGAGCAGTTCTTC
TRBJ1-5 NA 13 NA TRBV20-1 CSAQVERGQPQHF TGCAGTGCTCAGGTCGAGAGGGGTCAGCCCCAGCATTTT
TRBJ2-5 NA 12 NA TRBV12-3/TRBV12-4 CAGSQGSETQYF TGTGCCGGCAGCCAAGGTAGTGAGACCCAGTACTTC
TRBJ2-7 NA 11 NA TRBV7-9 CASSWTEDLYF TGTGCCAGCAGCTGGACGGAGGACCTGTACTTC
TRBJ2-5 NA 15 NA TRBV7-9 CASSAPVGRYETQYF TGTGCCAGCAGCGCCCCAGTGGGGCGATACGAGACCCAGTACTTC
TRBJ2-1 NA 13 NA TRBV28 CASNFPGRNEQFF TGTGCCAGCAATTTCCCTGGCAGGAATGAGCAGTTCTTC
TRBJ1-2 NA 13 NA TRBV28 CASSIGGDYGYTF TGTGCCAGCAGTATAGGTGGGGACTATGGCTACACCTTC
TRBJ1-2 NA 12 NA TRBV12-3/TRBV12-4 CASSVGSLGYTF TGTGCCAGCAGTGTAGGCAGTCTTGGCTACACCTTC
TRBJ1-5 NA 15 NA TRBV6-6 CASSYSGTSNQPQHF TGTGCCAGCAGTTACAGCGGGACATCGAATCAGCCCCAGCATTTT
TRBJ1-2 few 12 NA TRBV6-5 CASSQQGSGYTF TGTGCCAGCAGCCAACAGGGAAGCGGCTACACCTTC
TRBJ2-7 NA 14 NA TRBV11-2 CASSLNTGPFEQYF TGTGCCAGCAGCTTAAACACAGGCCCTTTCGAGCAGTACTTC
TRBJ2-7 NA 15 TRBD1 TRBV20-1 CSARDGDRGTYEQYF TGCAGTGCTAGAGATGGAGACAGGGGGACCTACGAGCAGTACTTC
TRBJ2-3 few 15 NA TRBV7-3 CASSARPGHLDTQYF TGTGCCAGCAGCGCCCGTCCGGGTCATTTAGATACGCAGTATTTT
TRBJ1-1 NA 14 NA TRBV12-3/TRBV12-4 CASTQGGVDTEAFF TGTGCCAGCACCCAAGGCGGGGTTGACACTGAAGCTTTCTTT
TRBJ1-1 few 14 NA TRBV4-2 CASSQNPVVTEAFF TGTGCCAGCAGCCAAAACCCTGTTGTCACTGAAGCTTTCTTT
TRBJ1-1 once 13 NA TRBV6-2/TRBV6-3 CASIRGGSGEAFF TGTGCCAGCATCAGAGGGGGAAGTGGTGAAGCTTTCTTT
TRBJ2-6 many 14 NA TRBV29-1 CSVGGGSGANVLTF TGCAGCGTTGGAGGAGGCTCTGGGGCCAACGTCCTGACTTTC
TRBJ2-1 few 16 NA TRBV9 CASSPSREMRNNEQFF TGTGCCAGCAGCCCGTCCCGGGAAATGAGGAACAATGAGCAGTTCTTC
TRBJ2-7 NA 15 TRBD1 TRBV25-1 CASSAPGQGAYEQYF TGTGCCAGCAGTGCACCGGGACAGGGGGCCTACGAGCAGTACTTC
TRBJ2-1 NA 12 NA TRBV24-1 CATSDPGNEQFF TGTGCCACCAGTGACCCGGGAAATGAGCAGTTCTTC
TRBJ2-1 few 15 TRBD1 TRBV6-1 CASSFGQGWNNEQFF TGTGCCAGCAGTTTTGGACAGGGGTGGAACAATGAGCAGTTCTTC
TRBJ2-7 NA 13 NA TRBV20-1 CSARIGGRYEQYF TGCAGTGCTAGGATAGGTGGGCGCTACGAGCAGTACTTC
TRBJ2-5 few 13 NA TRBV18 CASSRTFQETQYF TGTGCCAGCTCACGAACCTTCCAAGAGACCCAGTACTTC
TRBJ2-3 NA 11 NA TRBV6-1 CASSTAGTQYF TGTGCCAGCTCAACAGCGGGTACGCAGTATTTT
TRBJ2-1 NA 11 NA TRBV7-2 CASSPANEQFF TGTGCCAGCAGCCCTGCCAATGAGCAGTTCTTC
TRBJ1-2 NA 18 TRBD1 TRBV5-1 CASSFNRDRGRGSYGYTF TGTGCCAGCAGCTTTAACCGGGACAGGGGGCGCGGGTCTTATGGCTACACCTTC
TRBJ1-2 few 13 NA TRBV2 CASSEVRIYGYTF TGTGCCAGCAGTGAAGTTCGAATCTATGGCTACACCTTC
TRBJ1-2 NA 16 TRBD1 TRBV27 CASSTLMTGVDYGHTF TGTGCCAGCAGTACTTTAATGACAGGGGTGGACTATGGCCACACCTTC
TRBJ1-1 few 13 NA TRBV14 CASSQELDSEAFF TGTGCCAGCAGCCAAGAGTTAGACTCTGAAGCTTTCTTT
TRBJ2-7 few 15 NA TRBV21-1 CASTRHRDRGREQYF TGTGCCAGCACGAGACACCGGGACAGGGGGCGCGAGCAGTACTTC